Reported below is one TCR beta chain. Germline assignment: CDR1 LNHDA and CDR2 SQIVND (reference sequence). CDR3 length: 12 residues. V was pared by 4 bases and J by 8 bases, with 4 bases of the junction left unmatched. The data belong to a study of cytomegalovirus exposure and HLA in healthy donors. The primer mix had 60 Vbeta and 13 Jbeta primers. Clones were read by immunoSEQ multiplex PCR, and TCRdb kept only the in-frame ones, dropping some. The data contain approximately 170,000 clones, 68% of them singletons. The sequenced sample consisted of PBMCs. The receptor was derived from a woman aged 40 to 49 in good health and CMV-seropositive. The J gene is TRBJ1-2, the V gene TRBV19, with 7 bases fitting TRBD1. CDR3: CASSTDRVGYTF. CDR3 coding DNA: TGTGCCAGTAGTACAGACAGGGTCGGCTACACCTTC.